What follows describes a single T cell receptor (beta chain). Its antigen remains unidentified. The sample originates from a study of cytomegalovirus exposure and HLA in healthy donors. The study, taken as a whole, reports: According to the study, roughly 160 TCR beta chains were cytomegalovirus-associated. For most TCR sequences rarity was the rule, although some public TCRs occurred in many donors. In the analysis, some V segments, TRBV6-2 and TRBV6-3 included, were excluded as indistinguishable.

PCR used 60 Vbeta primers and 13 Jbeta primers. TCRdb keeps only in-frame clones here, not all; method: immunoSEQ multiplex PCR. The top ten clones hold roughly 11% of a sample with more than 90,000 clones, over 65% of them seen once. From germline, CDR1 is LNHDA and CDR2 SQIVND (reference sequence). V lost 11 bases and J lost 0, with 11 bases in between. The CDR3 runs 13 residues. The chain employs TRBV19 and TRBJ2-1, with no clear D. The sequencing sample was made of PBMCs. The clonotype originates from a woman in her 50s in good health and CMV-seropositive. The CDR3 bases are TGTGCCGTCTTCAGTCCCTCCTACAATGAGCAGTTCTTC. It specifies CAVFSPSYNEQFF.